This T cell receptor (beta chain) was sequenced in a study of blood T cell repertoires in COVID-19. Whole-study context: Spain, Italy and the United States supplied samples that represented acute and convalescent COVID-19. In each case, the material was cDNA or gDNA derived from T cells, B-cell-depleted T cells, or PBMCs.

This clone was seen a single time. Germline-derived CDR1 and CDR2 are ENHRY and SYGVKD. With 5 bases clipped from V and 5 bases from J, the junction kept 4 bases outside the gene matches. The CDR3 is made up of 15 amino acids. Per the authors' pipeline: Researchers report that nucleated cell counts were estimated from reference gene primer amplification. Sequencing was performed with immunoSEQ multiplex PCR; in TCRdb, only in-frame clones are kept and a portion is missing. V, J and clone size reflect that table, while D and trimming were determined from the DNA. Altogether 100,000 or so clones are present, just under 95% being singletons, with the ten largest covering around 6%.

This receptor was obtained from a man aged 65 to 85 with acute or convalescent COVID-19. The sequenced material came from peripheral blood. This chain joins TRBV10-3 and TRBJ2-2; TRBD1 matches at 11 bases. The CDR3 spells CAISSGTGGTGELFF. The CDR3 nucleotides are TGTGCCATCAGTTCCGGGACAGGGGGAACCGGGGAGCTGTTTTTT.